These 24 T cell receptor beta chains were all obtained from the same sample, sequenced in a study of immune heterogeneity within non-small cell lung tumors. As template, the study used bulk tumor genomic DNA at about 600 ng per sample. Several biopsies were collected from each primary tumor during surgery. They were spaced as far apart as possible within the tumor mass. The patients were newly diagnosed with non-small cell lung cancer, had not been treated, and had curative surgery. In a multiplex PCR, 32 V and 13 J primers amplified TCR beta CDR3. TCRdb re-derived calls from the multiplex PCR reads in MiXCR, one entry per CDR3 protein. Seen here are about 12,000 distinct CDR3 sequences, 22% observed once, and the top ten hold about 4.5%. The sequencing sample was made of lung tumor tissue. Every receptor here comes from a man in his sixties with non-small cell lung cancer.

This clonotype occurred a few times. The V gene is TRBV10-3, the J gene TRBJ2-7, with D tentatively TRBD1 (6 bases). V lost 10 bases to trimming and J lost 2 bases, with 21 bases between them. Germline loops: CDR1 ENHRY, CDR2 SYGVKD. The CDR3 runs 15 residues. CDR3 residues: CATENRDNKPYEQYF. CDR3 nucleotide sequence: TGTGCCACCGAAAACCGGGACAATAAGCCCTACGAGCAGTACTTC.

This clonotype is termed medium-sized (0.01 to 0.1%). J is TRBJ2-1 and V is TRBV7-3; TRBD1 is a possible D gene (6 bases). V shed 3 bases and J shed 8 bases, with 11 bases lying between them. The CDR3 covers 13 residues. Germline V CDR1 and CDR2: SGHTA, FQGTGA. The CDR3 DNA reads TGTGCCAGCAGCTTTTGGGGGCGCGATGAGCAGTTCTTC. Its translation is CASSFWGRDEQFF.

This clonotype was picked up a small number of times. This chain connects TRBV2 to TRBJ2-1; D is unresolved. CDR3 size: 14 residues. The germline V gene encodes CDR1 SNHLY and CDR2 FYNNEI. V was clipped by 4 bases and J by 4 bases, with 11 bases between them. The CDR3 bases are TGTGCCAGCAGTGTTCTCCCCGAATACAATGAGCAGTTCTTC. It yields the protein CASSVLPEYNEQFF. Full variable domain (rest looked up from reference TRBV2 and TRBJ2-1): EPEVTQTPSHQVTQMGQEVILRCVPISNHLYFYWYRQILGQKVEFLVSFYNNEISEKSEIFDDQFSVERPDGSNFTLKIRSTKLEDSAMYFCASSVLPEYNEQFFGPGTRLTVL.

This chain links TRBV28 with TRBJ2-5; the match to TRBD2 covers 9 bases. Germline CDR1 MDHEN, CDR2 SYDVKM. The junction had 10 bases not matched to a gene; V was cut back by 4 bases and J by 4 bases. The CDR3 runs to 16 residues. The CDR3 DNA reads TGTGCCAGCAGTTCCCCTAGCGGGGAGGGGATAGAGACCCAGTACTTC. This translates into CASSSPSGEGIETQYF. The full variable domain, with the rest looked up from reference TRBV28 and TRBJ2-5, is DVKVTQSSRYLVKRTGEKVFLECVQDMDHENMFWYRQDPGLGLRLIYFSYDVKMKEKGDIPEGYSVSREKKERFSLILESASTNQTSMYLCASSSPSGEGIETQYFGPGTRLLVL.

Within the sample, this clonotype is medium-sized. The chain recombines TRBV19 with TRBJ2-2, with D possibly matching TRBD1 (5 bases). Trimming took 5 bases from V and 0 from J, leaving 10 bases between them. In germline, CDR1 is LNHDA, CDR2 SQIVND (reference sequence). This CDR3 contains 15 residues. The CDR3 reads CASSLTATNTGELFF. The DNA for the CDR3 is TGTGCCAGTAGTTTGACAGCTACGAACACCGGGGAGCTGTTTTTT.

J is TRBJ2-1 and V is TRBV5-1, with no clear D. CDR1 and CDR2 (germline): SGHRS, YFSETQ. The germline V and J ends were trimmed by 0 bases and 3 bases, with 4 bases remaining between them. The CDR3 loop spans 13 amino acids. The CDR3 DNA follows: TGCGCCAGCAGCTTGGAGCGCTACAATGAGCAGTTCTTC. This translates into CASSLERYNEQFF.

This clonotype showed up just a few times. The V call is TRBV5-1, the J call TRBJ2-1, with 12 bases lining up with TRBD2. Germline CDR1 reads SGHRS; CDR2 reads YFSETQ. V lost 5 bases, J lost 6 bases, and 9 bases stayed unmatched. The CDR3 consists of 16 residues. DNA for the CDR3: TGCGCCAGCAGTTATGAGGGACTAGCGGGCCCCAATGAGCAGTTCTTC. This translates into CASSYEGLAGPNEQFF.

This clonotype was found many times. This chain links TRBV24-1 with TRBJ2-5; D is perhaps TRBD2 (6 bases). The CDR3 is 15 amino acids. CDR1 KGHDR and CDR2 SFDVKD come from the germline V gene. V lost 5 bases, J lost 1 base, and 13 bases lay in between. The CDR3 coding sequence is TGTGCCACCAGTGTCCTCCGCGGGGCCCAAGAGACCCAGTACTTC. Residues: CATSVLRGAQETQYF.

This clonotype is labeled as medium-sized. This chain uses TRBV4-1 with TRBJ2-7, with D possibly matching TRBD1 (5 bases). This CDR3 region has 15 residues. V was shortened by 4 bases and J by 2 bases, with 15 bases between the two germline ends. Germline V lookup: CDR1 MGHRA, CDR2 YSYEKL. CDR3 protein: CASSRVGAGTYEQYF. In nucleotides, the CDR3 is TGCGCCAGCAGCCGCGTTGGGGCAGGGACCTACGAGCAGTACTTC.

Within the sample, this clonotype is medium-sized. The chain combines TRBV7-3 with TRBJ2-7; 8 nucleotides line up with TRBD2. The CDR3 spans 14 residues. CDR1 is SGHTA, CDR2 FQGTGA, per germline. The J segment lost 7 bases and the V segment lost 4 bases, leaving 9 bases of the junction unmatched. CDR3 in amino acids: CASSSELAVEEQYF. The DNA for the CDR3 is TGTGCCAGCAGCTCGGAACTAGCGGTAGAAGAGCAGTACTTC.

The chain carries TRBV7-3 and TRBJ2-4, with D possibly being TRBD1 or TRBD2 (5 bases each). Germline values: CDR1 SGHTA, CDR2 FQGTGA. The V end was cut by 5 bases, the J end by 9 bases, with 17 bases between. CDR3 length: 14 residues. CDR3 DNA sequence: TGTGCCAGCAGCAACGGGGCCTTTGAGGGCATTCAGTACTTC. Translation: CASSNGAFEGIQYF.

The chain combines TRBV5-1 with TRBJ2-7; D possibly corresponds to TRBD2 (6 bases). Germline V gene data show CDR1 as SGHRS and CDR2 as YFSETQ. This CDR3 has 14 residues. Trimming took off 0 bases at V and 4 bases at J, with 11 bases between the two ends. The CDR3 DNA reads TGCGCCAGCAGCTTGGGATTGCGGGGATACGAGCAGTACTTC. Translating gives CASSLGLRGYEQYF.

By share, this clonotype counts as medium-sized. The V call is TRBV12-3 or TRBV12-4, the J call TRBJ1-2, with D perhaps TRBD1 (5 bases). V lost 6 bases to trimming and J lost 4 bases, with 12 bases between them. The CDR3 consists of 13 residues. The CDR3 sequence: CASSLVGRYGYTF. CDR3 nucleotides: TGTGCCAGCAGCCTAGTGGGGCGCTATGGCTACACCTTC.

The gene calls are TRBV19 and TRBJ2-7; the match to TRBD2 covers 13 bases. The CDR3 has 16 residues. Germline trimming cut 5 bases from V and 4 bases from J; bases unmatched to any gene: 8. From germline, CDR1 is LNHDA and CDR2 SQIVND (reference sequence). CDR3 DNA: TGTGCCAGTAGTGGCTGGGGACTAGCGGGAAAATACGAGCAGTACTTC. As protein: CASSGWGLAGKYEQYF.

In its sample, this clonotype was seen a few times. The chain links TRBV30 to TRBJ2-1; D remains unclear. The length of the CDR3 is 14 residues. Germline loops: CDR1 GTSNPN, CDR2 SVGIG (reference sequence). Trimming removed 6 bases from V and 0 bases from J, with 12 bases in between. CDR3 amino acids: CACPKYSSYNEQFF. The CDR3 DNA reads as TGTGCCTGTCCTAAGTACAGCTCCTACAATGAGCAGTTCTTC.

By sample share, this clonotype is medium-sized. The chain employs TRBV5-1 and TRBJ2-7; D gene uncertain. Per germline, CDR1 SGHRS and CDR2 YFSETQ. CDR3 length: 14 amino acids. V dropped 0 bases and J dropped 3 bases, with 10 bases sitting between them. The CDR3 DNA is TGCGCCAGCAGCTTGGGACCTTCAAACTACGAGCAGTACTTC. Residues: CASSLGPSNYEQYF.

This clonotype was observed a handful of times. The V and J genes are TRBV11-3 and TRBJ2-1; D is unclear. The CDR3 is made up of 12 amino acids. Trimming left V 3 bases short and J 6 bases short, with 6 bases between. The germline V gene has CDR1 SGHNT and CDR2 YENEEA. Here the CDR3 reads CASSFRSNEQFF. In DNA, the CDR3 is TGTGCCAGCAGCTTCCGGTCCAATGAGCAGTTCTTC. The full variable domain, its missing parts supplied by reference TRBV11-3 and TRBJ2-1, is EAGVVQSPRYKIIEKKQPVAFWCNPISGHNTLYWYLQNLGQGPELLIRYENEEAVDDSQLPKDRFSAERLKGVDSTLKIQPAELGDSAVYLCASSFRSNEQFFGPGTRLTVL.

The chain couples TRBV20-1 to TRBJ2-5; 8 bases agree with TRBD2. CDR1 is DFQATT, CDR2 SNEGSKA, per germline (reference sequence). Germline trimming cut 0 bases from V and 4 bases from J; bases unmatched to any gene: 10. The CDR3 has 16 residues. The CDR3 protein is CSARDGGTSIPETQYF. Written as DNA, the CDR3 is TGCAGTGCTAGAGATGGCGGGACTAGTATACCAGAGACCCAGTACTTC.

The chain combines TRBV10-3 with TRBJ2-5; D possibly matches TRBD1 or TRBD2 (6 bases each). The V end was cut by 3 bases, the J end by 2 bases, with 19 bases between. The CDR3 extends over 17 amino acids. Looked up from germline, CDR1 is ENHRY and CDR2 is SYGVKD. CDR3 protein: CAISDPSRGRYQETQYF. CDR3 DNA sequence: TGTGCCATCAGTGACCCCTCCCGGGGGCGATATCAAGAGACCCAGTACTTC.

About this clonotype itself: This may be a read error, as it is one base from a much larger clone. The conserved phenylalanine or tryptophan is not found at the CDR3 terminus, so this likely reflects a read error. The chain couples TRBV5-1 to TRBJ2-7; D may be TRBD1 (6 bases). CDR3 length: 14 residues. Trimming stripped 4 bases from V and 2 bases from J, with 13 bases between. Germline lookup yields CDR1 SGHRS and CDR2 YFSETQ. The CDR3 is CASSNRENAYEQYL. The CDR3 DNA reads TGCGCCAGCAGCAACAGGGAAAACGCCTACGAGCAGTACTTA.

By sample share, this clonotype is medium-sized (0.01 to 0.1%). The V and J genes are TRBV20-1 and TRBJ2-1; D is unclear. Germline V CDR1 and CDR2: DFQATT, SNEGSKA (reference sequence). Deletions cut 6 bases from V and 0 bases from J, with 15 bases between. The CDR3 is 15 residues long. The CDR3 is CSATYYDYSYNEQFF. CDR3 in DNA: TGCAGTGCCACTTACTACGATTACTCCTACAATGAGCAGTTCTTC.

By share, this clonotype ranks as medium-sized. The chain recombines TRBV6-2 or TRBV6-3 with TRBJ2-1; 7 bases are a match to TRBD1. The CDR3 totals 15 residues. Germline CDR1 MNHEY, CDR2 SVGEGT. The V segment lost 8 bases and the J segment 0 bases; nucleotides outside the gene matches: 7. DNA for the CDR3: TGTGCCAGCCGGGTCTCAGGGGGCTCCTACAATGAGCAGTTCTTC. Translated, it gives CASRVSGGSYNEQFF.

This rearrangement joins TRBV28 to TRBJ2-5; unclear D gene. V was cut by 1 base and J by 5 bases, with 5 bases left in between. Germline loops: CDR1 MDHEN, CDR2 SYDVKM. The CDR3 loop spans 12 amino acids. The CDR3 DNA reads as TGTGCCAGCAGTTTATACGGTGAGACCCAGTACTTC. Amino acids: CASSLYGETQYF.

This clonotype was detected only a few times. The chain is built from TRBV12-3 or TRBV12-4 and TRBJ2-5; 12 bases line up with TRBD2. This CDR3 has 15 amino acids. V shed 6 bases and J 6 bases; nucleotides not matched to a gene: 8. CDR3 amino acids: CASRPTSGSVKTQYF. CDR3 DNA: TGTGCCAGCAGGCCGACTAGCGGGAGTGTCAAGACCCAGTACTTC.